The 27 T cell receptor beta chains below come from one sample, sequenced in a study of STAT5B mutations in CD4+ large granular lymphocyte leukemia. The repertoire was sequenced with immunoSEQ multiplex PCR; TCRdb's copy has only in-frame clones and lacks some. The table has under 30,000 clones, 70% to 75% seen once. The sample comprised CD4+ T cells from blood buffy coats. These TCRs come from a human donor in good health.

This clone was counted a few times. This specimen includes other DNA sequences encoding the same CDR3. The CDR3 DNA is TGTGCCTGGAGTGTACGTCGGACAGGGGACCACACTAGCTCCTACAATGAGCAGTTCTTC. It is translated as CAWSVRRTGDHTSSYNEQFF. V gene TRBV30 combines with J gene TRBJ2-1; 9 bases are a match to TRBD1. The CDR3 loop spans 20 amino acids. J lost 0 bases, V lost 0 bases, and 15 bases had no gene match. Germline assignment: CDR1 GTSNPN and CDR2 SVGIG (reference sequence). Full variable domain (remainder filled in from reference TRBV30 and TRBJ2-1): SQTIHQWPATLVQPVGSPLSLECTVEGTSNPNLYWYRQAAGRGLQLLFYSVGIGQISSEVPQNLSASRPQDRQFILSSKKLLLSDSGFYLCAWSVRRTGDHTSSYNEQFFGPGTRLTVL.

The chain links TRBV7-9 to TRBJ2-1; D possibly uses TRBD1 or TRBD2 (5 bases each). Germline values: CDR1 SEHNR, CDR2 FQNEAQ (reference sequence). CDR3 length equals 11 residues. V lost 5 bases to trimming and J lost 10 bases, with 9 bases between them. CDR3 amino acids: CASSNWGEQFF. The CDR3 nucleotides are TGTGCCAGCAGCAACTGGGGGGAGCAGTTCTTC.

The V and J genes are TRBV15 and TRBJ2-7; TRBD2 agrees at 7 bases. V was pared by 0 bases and J by 3 bases, with 8 bases of the junction left unmatched. The CDR3 loop spans 16 amino acids. Germline CDR1 and CDR2: LNHNV and YYDKDF (reference sequence). The CDR3 protein is CATSRDTAGVLYEQYF. DNA for the CDR3: TGTGCCACCAGCAGAGATACCGCGGGAGTACTCTACGAGCAGTACTTC.

The genes are TRBV2 and TRBJ1-2, with TRBD1 as a possible D gene (5 bases). The CDR3 loop spans 12 amino acids. V shed 6 bases and J shed 8 bases, with 13 bases lying between them. CDR1 SNHLY and CDR2 FYNNEI come from the germline V gene. The CDR3 here is CASSPGTTGYTF. CDR3 DNA: TGTGCCAGCAGCCCCGGGACCACGGGCTACACCTTC.

J is TRBJ1-3 and V is TRBV18; D gene unclear. Trimming cost V 2 bases and J 1 base, with 12 bases left between them. The CDR3 length is 16 residues. The germline CDR1 and CDR2 sequences are KGHSH and LQKENI. CDR3 in DNA: TGTGCCAGCTCACCAAAGACCGGAGGATCTGGAAACACCATATATTTT. Amino acid sequence: CASSPKTGGSGNTIYF.

V gene TRBV15 combines with J gene TRBJ2-5, with D perhaps TRBD1 (6 bases). Germline-derived CDR1 and CDR2 are LNHNV and YYDKDF (reference sequence). There are 14 residues in the CDR3. Trimming stripped 1 base from V and 3 bases from J, with 9 bases between. The CDR3 nucleotides are TGTGCCACCAGCAGAGTTAGGACAGAAGAGACCCAGTACTTC. This sequence encodes CATSRVRTEETQYF.

The J gene is TRBJ2-5, the V gene TRBV23-1; D unclear. The end of the DNA is better explained by TRBJ2-7, so the J call may be wrong. TRBV23-1 qualifies as an ORF whose function is uncertain. The CDR3 contains 14 residues. The CDR3 here is CASSQSLGCYEQYF. As DNA, the CDR3 is TGCGCCAGCAGTCAATCGTTGGGGTGCTACGAGCAGTACTTC.

This clone was recorded only once. CDR3 coding DNA: TGCGCCAGCATGGGGGGGACTAGCGGGTACAATGAGCAGTTCTTC. Translated, it gives CASMGGTSGYNEQFF. The chain links TRBV4-1 to TRBJ2-1; 12 nucleotides match TRBD2. This CDR3 has 15 residues. V lost 7 bases, J lost 4 bases, and 5 bases stayed unmatched. Germline V lookup: CDR1 MGHRA, CDR2 YSYEKL.

V gene TRBV18 combines with J gene TRBJ2-1, with D unclear. Germline CDR1 is KGHSH and CDR2 is LQKENI. The CDR3 runs to 11 residues. V was shortened by 2 bases and J by 10 bases, with 6 bases between the two germline ends. CDR3 amino acids: CASSPAGEQFF. The CDR3 DNA reads as TGTGCCAGCTCACCAGCCGGAGAGCAGTTCTTC. Filled out from reference TRBV18 and TRBJ2-1, the complete variable domain reads NAGVMQNPRHLVRRRGQEARLRCSPMKGHSHVYWYRQLPEEGLKFMVYLQKENIIDESGMPKERFSAEFPKEGPSILRIQQVVRGDSAAYFCASSPAGEQFFGPGTRLTVL.

About this clone: One junction end disagrees with the germline gene, perhaps due to a read error. Distinct nucleotide sequences in the sample also encode this CDR3. This chain links TRBV2 with TRBJ1-5; D not certain. The germline V gene has CDR1 SNHLY and CDR2 FYNNEI. There are 13 residues in the CDR3. The CDR3 here is CASSDGRNQPQHF. CDR3 sequence (DNA): TGTGCTAGCAGTGACGGGCGAAATCAGCCCCAGCATTTT.

V gene TRBV7-9 combines with J gene TRBJ1-2; TRBD1 aligns across 7 bases. Trimming took 6 bases from V and 3 from J; bases not matched to a gene: 10. CDR3 length: 15 amino acids. Germline-derived CDR1 and CDR2 are SEHNR and FQNEAQ (reference sequence). CDR3 residues: CASSTGQAGDYGYTF. CDR3 bases: TGTGCCAGCAGTACCGGACAGGCCGGGGACTATGGCTACACCTTC.

This sequence joins TRBV5-1 and TRBJ2-1, with 7 bases aligning to TRBD1. The CDR3 consists of 14 residues. V lost 4 bases, J lost 4 bases, and 5 bases stayed unmatched. Per the germline V gene, CDR1 is SGHRS and CDR2 is YFSETQ. As DNA, the CDR3 is TGCGCCAGCAGCACGGGGACAGCATACAATGAGCAGTTCTTC. It yields the protein CASSTGTAYNEQFF. The full variable domain, completed using reference TRBV5-1 and TRBJ2-1, is KAGVTQTPRYLIKTRGQQVTLSCSPISGHRSVSWYQQTPGQGLQFLFEYFSETQRNKGNFPGRFSGRQFSNSRSEMNVSTLELGDSALYLCASSTGTAYNEQFFGPGTRLTVL.

This clone has a single count. The chain is built from TRBV12-5 and TRBJ1-4; TRBD1 might be the D (6 bases). V gave up 0 bases and J gave up 0 bases, with 17 bases separating them. The CDR3 contains 19 residues. Germline V gene sequence: CDR1 LGHNT, CDR2 FRNRAP. As DNA, the CDR3 is TGTGCTAGTGGTTTGGTCCAATGGGACACCCTTGCAACTAATGAAAAACTGTTTTTT. It is translated as CASGLVQWDTLATNEKLFF.

The CDR3 bases are TGTGCCAGCAGCTTGAGACAGGGCTTATATGGCTACACCTTC. It encodes CASSLRQGLYGYTF. This chain connects TRBV5-8 to TRBJ1-2; 7 bases are shared with TRBD1. V was clipped by 1 base and J by 5 bases; unmatched bases: 5. CDR3 length: 14 amino acids. Germline assignment: CDR1 SGHTS and CDR2 YDEGEE. Drawing the rest from reference TRBV5-8 and TRBJ1-2, the complete variable domain is EAGVTQSPTHLIKTRGQQATLRCSPISGHTSVYWYQQALGLGLQFLLWYDEGEERNRGNFPPRFSGRQFPNYSSELNVNALELEDSALYLCASSLRQGLYGYTFGSGTRLTVV.

The rearrangement joins TRBV30 to TRBJ2-1; TRBD2 matches 8 bases. There are 17 residues in the CDR3. The V gene end was trimmed by 4 bases and the J gene end by 2 bases; junction bases not matched to a gene: 13. Per germline, CDR1 GTSNPN and CDR2 SVGIG (reference sequence). The chain's CDR3 is CAWTRGGVAGTYNEQFF. The CDR3 region has the DNA TGTGCCTGGACAAGAGGGGGGGTAGCGGGAACCTACAATGAGCAGTTCTTC.

The V call is TRBV5-6, the J call TRBJ2-7; 9 bases are a match to TRBD2. The CDR3 has 14 amino acids. Germline-derived CDR1 and CDR2 are SGHDT and YYEEEE. After removal of 4 bases from V and 6 bases from J, the junction contained 8 bases not matched to a gene. CDR3 coding DNA: TGTGCCAGCAGCCCGCGCAGCGGGAGGTCCGAGCAGTACTTC. Translation: CASSPRSGRSEQYF.

This chain joins TRBV11-2 and TRBJ2-5, with D perhaps matching TRBD1 (5 bases). This CDR3 is 15 amino acids long. Between the trimmed V and J ends, which lost 5 bases and 1 base, there was a span of 14 bases. Germline loops: CDR1 SGHAT, CDR2 FQNNGV. CDR3 amino acids: CASSAPPGLQETQYF. The CDR3 DNA reads as TGTGCCAGCAGCGCTCCACCAGGGCTCCAAGAGACCCAGTACTTC. Combining the CDR3 with reference TRBV11-2 and TRBJ2-5 gives the whole variable domain EAGVAQSPRYKIIEKRQSVAFWCNPISGHATLYWYQQILGQGPKLLIQFQNNGVVDDSQLPKDRFSAERLKGVDSTLKIQPAKLEDSAVYLCASSAPPGLQETQYFGPGTRLLVL.

V gene TRBV19 combines with J gene TRBJ2-6; the D is unclear. The germline V and J ends were trimmed by 6 bases and 1 base, with 13 bases remaining between them. Per the germline V gene, CDR1 is LNHDA and CDR2 is SQIVND (reference sequence). The CDR3 contains 16 residues. DNA of the CDR3: TGTGCCAGTAGGGGAATCGGAGCGTCTGGGGCCAACGTCCTGACTTTC. Protein sequence: CASRGIGASGANVLTF.

The chain joins TRBV11-2 to TRBJ2-7; 8 positions agree with TRBD2. Germline CDR1 is SGHAT and CDR2 is FQNNGV. The CDR3 is made up of 14 amino acids. V was clipped by 4 bases and J by 9 bases; unmatched bases: 11. CDR3 amino acids: CASSYRTSLGMQYF. CDR3 in DNA: TGTGCCAGCAGCTACCGGACTAGCTTGGGGATGCAGTACTTC.

This chain uses TRBV10-3 with TRBJ2-5, with TRBD1 matching over 7 bases. CDR1 is ENHRY, CDR2 SYGVKD, per germline. This CDR3 region has 14 residues. V shed 8 bases and J 4 bases; nucleotides not matched to a gene: 10. For the CDR3, the DNA is TGTGCCATCGCGACAGGGCCCCAAGGAGAGACCCAGTACTTC. It codes for CAIATGPQGETQYF.

The chain joins TRBV5-1 to TRBJ2-1, with 7 bases lining up with TRBD1. V shed 6 bases and J 9 bases; nucleotides not matched to a gene: 15. CDR1 SGHRS and CDR2 YFSETQ come from the germline V gene. The CDR3 covers 15 residues. The CDR3 loop is CASTSTTGMEGEQFF. The CDR3, as DNA: TGCGCCAGCACCTCAACGACAGGGATGGAAGGTGAGCAGTTCTTC. Complete variable domain (other parts from reference TRBV5-1 and TRBJ2-1): KAGVTQTPRYLIKTRGQQVTLSCSPISGHRSVSWYQQTPGQGLQFLFEYFSETQRNKGNFPGRFSGRQFSNSRSEMNVSTLELGDSALYLCASTSTTGMEGEQFFGPGTRLTVL.

This sequence joins TRBV2 and TRBJ2-3; D gene ambiguous. CDR3 length: 15 amino acids. Between the trimmed V and J ends, which lost 6 bases and 0 bases, there was a span of 13 bases. Germline CDR1 reads SNHLY; CDR2 reads FYNNEI. Here the CDR3 reads CASRSGSTSTDTQYF. CDR3 DNA: TGTGCCAGCAGGTCGGGCAGTACTAGCACAGATACGCAGTATTTT.

The chain recombines TRBV7-2 with TRBJ1-1, with a tentative D call TRBD1 (6 bases). The germline V and J ends were trimmed by 5 bases and 3 bases, with 13 bases remaining between them. The germline CDR1 and CDR2 sequences are SGHTA and FQGNSA. The CDR3 length is 14 residues. CDR3 DNA: TGTGCCAGCAGCGCACAGGGCATGGACACTGAAGCTTTCTTT. The encoded protein is CASSAQGMDTEAFF.

The V and J genes are TRBV6-1 and TRBJ2-5; 10 nucleotides match TRBD2. Per the germline V gene, CDR1 is MNHNS and CDR2 is SASEGT. V dropped 2 bases and J dropped 2; count of bases not matched to a gene: 2. The CDR3 is 15 residues long. In DNA form, the CDR3 reads TGTGCCAGCAGTGAACTAGCGGGAGATCAAGAGACCCAGTACTTC. Its protein product is CASSELAGDQETQYF.

The chain joins TRBV6-5 to TRBJ1-1, with 12 positions matching TRBD1. The ends lost 6 bases at V and 1 base at J; junction bases unmatched: 3. The CDR3 consists of 15 residues. CDR1 and CDR2 (germline): MNHEY, SVGAGI. CDR3 residues: CASRGQGAANTEAFF. The CDR3 coding sequence is TGTGCCAGCAGGGGACAGGGGGCAGCGAACACTGAAGCTTTCTTT.

The chain couples TRBV9 to TRBJ2-1; tentative D call: TRBD2 (7 bases). The V end lost 2 bases, the J end lost 0 bases, and 15 bases lay between the germline ends. The CDR3 length is 17 residues. Germline V gives CDR1 SGDLS, CDR2 YYNGEE. The CDR3: CASSVRGAPRSYNEQFF. The CDR3 region has the DNA TGTGCCAGCAGCGTTCGGGGGGCTCCTCGCTCCTACAATGAGCAGTTCTTC.

This chain connects TRBV19 to TRBJ1-1, with D perhaps TRBD1 (6 bases). Per the germline V gene, CDR1 is LNHDA and CDR2 is SQIVND (reference sequence). V lost 4 bases and J 3 bases, leaving 12 bases between the germline ends. The CDR3 consists of 14 residues. The CDR3 nucleotides are TGTGCCAGTAGTACACAGGGCGGGTACACTGAAGCTTTCTTT. It yields the protein CASSTQGGYTEAFF.